Each of the 30 T cell receptor beta chains below was sequenced from the same sample in a study of blood T cell repertoires in COVID-19. TCRdb keeps only in-frame clones here, not all; method: immunoSEQ multiplex PCR. The sample records about 120,000 clones, 85% being singletons. Sequencing was performed on peripheral blood. The origin of the receptors is an elderly man with active or convalescent COVID-19.

This chain joins TRBV27 and TRBJ1-5; D gene uncertain. Germline V gene lookup returns CDR1 MNHEY and CDR2 SMNVEV (reference sequence). The CDR3 length is 15 residues. V lost 2 bases to trimming and J lost 0 bases, with 8 bases between them. The CDR3 DNA sequence: TGTGCCAGCAGTTTAACCAGGAATAGCAATCAGCCCCAGCATTTT. Protein sequence: CASSLTRNSNQPQHF.

V gene TRBV19 combines with J gene TRBJ1-4, with D possibly being TRBD1 (6 bases). Trimming pared 7 bases from V and 5 bases from J, leaving 14 bases between. This CDR3 is 14 amino acids long. Germline lookup yields CDR1 LNHDA and CDR2 SQIVND (reference sequence). DNA of the CDR3: TGTGCCAGTAAACCCCACAGGGAGAATGAAAAACTGTTTTTT. This translates into CASKPHRENEKLFF.

This chain connects TRBV7-8 to TRBJ1-5, with 7 bases that match TRBD1. The CDR3 is made up of 14 amino acids. The V gene's germline CDR1 is SGHVS and CDR2 FQNEAQ. V trimming: 3 bases; J trimming: 6 bases; junction bases outside the gene matches: 5. The CDR3 reads CASSFGGGGQPQHF. CDR3 in DNA: TGTGCCAGCAGCTTCGGAGGGGGCGGTCAGCCCCAGCATTTT.

J is TRBJ2-7 and V is TRBV19; 12 bases fit TRBD2. The germline V gene encodes CDR1 LNHDA and CDR2 SQIVND (reference sequence). The CDR3 runs 15 residues. V trimming: 9 bases; J trimming: 2 bases; junction bases outside the gene matches: 8. The CDR3 spells CASQGLAGPTYEQYF. CDR3 nucleotides: TGTGCCAGCCAAGGACTAGCGGGGCCGACCTACGAGCAGTACTTC.

The chain has TRBV19 and TRBJ1-2; the D is unclear. V was pared by 5 bases and J by 3 bases, with 13 bases between. Germline CDR1 LNHDA, CDR2 SQIVND (reference sequence). The CDR3 runs to 14 residues. Written as DNA, the CDR3 is TGTGCCAGTAGTTCGGACGGGAAATACTATGGCTACACCTTC. Translating gives CASSSDGKYYGYTF.

The genes are TRBV11-2 and TRBJ1-1; tentatively, D is TRBD1 (5 bases). The CDR3 length is 14 residues. Germline values: CDR1 SGHAT, CDR2 FQNNGV. The ends were cut back, 3 bases at V and 0 bases at J, with 8 bases in the middle. The CDR3 DNA is TGTGCCAGCAGCTTGACAGTACTGAACACTGAAGCTTTCTTT. Translating it yields CASSLTVLNTEAFF.

The chain joins TRBV10-2 to TRBJ1-3; tentatively, D is TRBD1 (5 bases). The germline CDR1 and CDR2 sequences are WSHSY and SAAADI. Trimming removed 6 bases at V and 0 bases at J, with 15 bases between. CDR3 size: 16 residues. The CDR3 protein is CASSVSTGFSGNTIYF. CDR3 in DNA: TGCGCCAGCAGCGTCTCAACAGGTTTCTCTGGAAACACCATATATTTT.

The chain joins TRBV12-3 or TRBV12-4 to TRBJ1-2, with D unclear. V lost 7 bases, J lost 5 bases, and 14 bases lay in between. The CDR3 is 13 amino acids. CDR3 sequence: CASKWTGGYGYTF. The CDR3 coding sequence is TGTGCCAGCAAATGGACGGGAGGGTATGGCTACACCTTC.

This clone was detected only once. The chain uses TRBV10-3 and TRBJ1-4; D gene ambiguous. Germline CDR1 and CDR2: ENHRY and SYGVKD. The CDR3 covers 13 residues. The V gene lost 11 bases and the J gene lost 8 bases, with 18 bases spanning the gap. Here the CDR3 DNA reads TGTGCCTCCCATCAAAGGAGTGGGGAAAAACTGTTTTTT. Translating it yields CASHQRSGEKLFF.

The chain uses TRBV15 and TRBJ1-1; no clear D. CDR3 length equals 14 residues. V gave up 0 bases and J gave up 1 base, with 6 bases separating them. Germline V gene data show CDR1 as LNHNV and CDR2 as YYDKDF (reference sequence). CDR3 in DNA: TGTGCCACCAGCAGAGAGCAGGCGAACACTGAAGCTTTCTTT. Protein product: CATSREQANTEAFF.

V is TRBV4-1 and J is TRBJ1-4; D is unresolved. This CDR3 region has 15 residues. From germline, CDR1 is MGHRA and CDR2 YSYEKL. V lost 0 bases and J 10 bases, leaving 15 bases between the germline ends. The CDR3 loop reads CASSQDSQPYGKLFF. The CDR3 bases are TGCGCCAGCAGCCAAGATTCCCAACCCTATGGAAAACTGTTTTTT.

This chain joins TRBV11-2 and TRBJ2-7; 8 bases match TRBD2. After removal of 2 bases from V and 6 bases from J, the junction contained 12 bases not matched to a gene. The CDR3 spans 16 residues. Looked up from germline, CDR1 is SGHAT and CDR2 is FQNNGV. CDR3 protein: CASSLTAGAPIGEQYF. In DNA form, the CDR3 reads TGTGCCAGCAGCTTAACAGCGGGGGCCCCGATCGGCGAGCAGTACTTC.

The chain has TRBV5-6 and TRBJ1-4; D is ambiguous. There are 13 residues in the CDR3. The germline CDR1 and CDR2 sequences are SGHDT and YYEEEE. V dropped 3 bases and J dropped 10 bases, with 13 bases sitting between them. DNA for the CDR3: TGTGCCAGCAGCTCCTCCGGGGTCAGAAAACTGTTTTTT. Translated: CASSSSGVRKLFF.

This clone was detected only once. The V gene is TRBV29-1, the J gene TRBJ2-3, with D hard to call. Germline V gene data show CDR1 as SQVTM and CDR2 as ANQGSEA. The CDR3 is 14 residues long. The ends were cut back, 3 bases at V and 6 bases at J, with 16 bases in the middle. This chain's CDR3 is CSVDVEVGADTQYF. CDR3 DNA: TGCAGCGTTGACGTAGAAGTGGGCGCTGATACGCAGTATTTT.

The V call is TRBV18, the J call TRBJ2-7, with D maybe TRBD2 (6 bases). The CDR3 spans 15 residues. In germline, CDR1 is KGHSH, CDR2 LQKENI. Between the trimmed V and J ends, which lost 6 bases and 3 bases, there was a span of 18 bases. The CDR3 nucleotides read TGTGCCAGCTCCCCTAATAGCGGAGATGTCTACGAGCAGTACTTC. Its translation is CASSPNSGDVYEQYF.

This clone was seen a few times. The chain combines TRBV19 with TRBJ2-2; D is ambiguous. The germline V gene encodes CDR1 LNHDA and CDR2 SQIVND (reference sequence). V was trimmed by 6 bases and J by 7 bases, leaving 12 bases between them. The CDR3 is 13 residues long. CDR3 amino acids: CASRREVGGELFF. The CDR3 coding sequence is TGTGCCAGTAGAAGAGAAGTTGGCGGGGAGCTGTTTTTT.

The V gene is TRBV5-4, the J gene TRBJ1-4, with a tentative D call TRBD1 (5 bases). The CDR3 totals 16 residues. CDR1 SGHNT and CDR2 YYREEE come from the germline V gene (reference sequence). Between the trimmed V and J ends, which lost 4 bases and 0 bases, there was a span of 13 bases. CDR3 in amino acids: CASSPTGDATNEKLFF. The CDR3 DNA is TGTGCCAGCAGCCCAACGGGGGATGCAACTAATGAAAAACTGTTTTTT. Complete variable domain (other parts from reference TRBV5-4 and TRBJ1-4): ETGVTQSPTHLIKTRGQQVTLRCSSQSGHNTVSWYQQALGQGPQFIFQYYREEENGRGNFPPRFSGLQFPNYSSELNVNALELDDSALYLCASSPTGDATNEKLFFGSGTQLSVL.

This chain links TRBV6-2 or TRBV6-3 with TRBJ1-3; weak D call: TRBD1 (6 bases). In germline, CDR1 is MNHEY, CDR2 SVGEGT. This CDR3 comprises 16 residues. With 5 bases removed from V and 0 bases from J, the gap between germline ends came to 14 bases. CDR3 nucleotides: TGTGCCAGCAGTAAGGACAGCCAGCTCTCTGGAAACACCATATATTTT. Translated, it gives CASSKDSQLSGNTIYF.

The chain links TRBV18 to TRBJ1-2, with a possible D match to TRBD1 (6 bases). CDR1 KGHSH and CDR2 LQKENI come from the germline V gene. The CDR3 contains 13 residues. The V and J ends lost 5 bases and 3 bases respectively, with 10 bases between them. The chain's CDR3 is CASSSSGDYGYTF. The CDR3, as DNA: TGTGCCAGCTCATCCTCAGGGGACTATGGCTACACCTTC.

This clone appeared once. The chain is built from TRBV18 and TRBJ2-4; weak D call: TRBD1 (5 bases). The CDR3 length is 12 residues. The germline V gene has CDR1 KGHSH and CDR2 LQKENI. V gave up 3 bases and J gave up 6 bases, with 6 bases separating them. CDR3 loop: CASSPDRNIQYF. For the CDR3, the DNA is TGTGCCAGCTCACCCGACAGAAACATTCAGTACTTC.

This chain joins TRBV12-3 or TRBV12-4 and TRBJ1-1; 7 bases line up with TRBD1. V lost 4 bases to trimming and J lost 5 bases; unmatched junction nucleotides: 4. The CDR3 runs to 13 residues. CDR3 region: CASSSDRTTEAFF. CDR3 DNA: TGTGCCAGCAGTTCGGACAGGACGACTGAAGCTTTCTTT.

The count of this clone is one. This sequence joins TRBV18 and TRBJ1-5; D gene ambiguous. Looked up from germline, CDR1 is KGHSH and CDR2 is LQKENI. This CDR3 contains 15 residues. V lost 1 base and J lost 0, with 7 bases in between. CDR3 protein: CASSPRRDSNQPQHF. The DNA for the CDR3 is TGTGCCAGCTCACCACGGCGGGATAGCAATCAGCCCCAGCATTTT.

The J gene is TRBJ2-6, the V gene TRBV21-1; TRBD1 was called by the table and not checked on the DNA. TRBV21-1 is designated a pseudogene. The CDR3 is 17 residues long. The CDR3 here is CASSKSQGVFGANVLTF. For the CDR3, the DNA is TGTGCCAGCAGCAAATCTCAAGGGGTCTTCGGGGCCAACGTCCTGACTTTC.

Only one count was recorded for this clone. The genes are TRBV2 and TRBJ1-3; TRBD1 matches 9 bases. Looked up from germline, CDR1 is SNHLY and CDR2 is FYNNEI. J gave up 0 bases and V 5 bases, and 5 bases lay outside the gene matches. The CDR3 has 16 amino acids. As DNA, the CDR3 is TGTGCCAGCAGTCCGGGACAGGGCCGCTCTGGAAACACCATATATTTT. It is translated as CASSPGQGRSGNTIYF.

The V call is TRBV4-1, the J call TRBJ2-3, with TRBD1 matching over 8 bases. The V gene end was trimmed by 1 base and the J gene end by 3 bases; junction bases not matched to a gene: 9. Germline lookup yields CDR1 MGHRA and CDR2 YSYEKL. The CDR3 is made up of 17 amino acids. CDR3 coding DNA: TGCGCCAGCAGCCAAGCACCAGGGGGCGCGTCGACAGATACGCAGTATTTT. Residues: CASSQAPGGASTDTQYF.

V and J are TRBV6-2 or TRBV6-3 and TRBJ2-3; 9 nucleotides agree with TRBD1. From germline, CDR1 is MNHEY and CDR2 SVGEGT. V dropped 0 bases and J dropped 3; count of bases not matched to a gene: 16. The CDR3 is made up of 20 amino acids. The CDR3, as DNA: TGTGCCAGCAGTTACTCGGACGGGACAGGGAGGTCGGGTCGAACAGATACGCAGTATTTT. Translated: CASSYSDGTGRSGRTDTQYF.

This chain links TRBV11-2 with TRBJ1-1; D gene uncertain. The V end was cut by 2 bases, the J end by 9 bases, with 10 bases between. In germline, CDR1 is SGHAT, CDR2 FQNNGV. This CDR3 region has 12 residues. The CDR3 bases are TGTGCCAGCAGCTTACAGCGCGAGCAAGCTTTCTTT. Translation gives CASSLQREQAFF.

With regard to this clone: The junction and the germline gene differ at one end; a read error may be behind it. The CDR3: CSVEGARDSSYEQYF. The CDR3 nucleotides are TGCAGCGTGGAAGGGGCGCGGGACAGCTCCTACGAGCAGTACTTC. The chain has TRBV29-1 and TRBJ2-7, with a possible D match to TRBD1 (7 bases). Germline loops: CDR1 SQVTM, CDR2 ANQGSEA. The CDR3 loop spans 15 amino acids.

This clone occurred once. CDR3 nucleotides: TGCAGCGTTGGACAGGGGGCGGGTGGCTACACCTTC. This translates into CSVGQGAGGYTF. The genes are TRBV29-1 and TRBJ1-2; 10 bases agree with TRBD1. The CDR3 sequence is 12 residues long. The germline V gene encodes CDR1 SQVTM and CDR2 ANQGSEA. Germline trimming cut 4 bases from V and 7 bases from J; bases unmatched to any gene: 3.

V and J are TRBV7-9 and TRBJ2-4; TRBD1 matches 9 bases. V lost 10 bases to trimming and J lost 7 bases; unmatched junction nucleotides: 5. CDR3 length: 12 amino acids. Germline CDR1 SEHNR, CDR2 FQNEAQ (reference sequence). CDR3 sequence reads: CATGQGRNIQYF. The CDR3 DNA sequence: TGTGCCACCGGACAGGGGAGGAACATTCAGTACTTC.